These T cell receptor beta chains were read from a single sample in a study of shared clonotypes between healthy human individuals. TCRdb's copy holds only in-frame clones and misses some; the assay was immunoSEQ multiplex PCR. Altogether approximately 88,000 clones are present, over 60% being singletons, with the ten largest covering approximately 55%. Sequenced sample: memory CD8+ T cells sorted from blood. All receptors come from a man aged 25 to 40 in good health. CDR3s include the opening cysteine and the closing phenylalanine or tryptophan. D genes are given only for firm matches. For some rows the clone size is stated as once, few or many, or as a class when expanded; others skip it.

j_call v_call clone_size d_call cdr3_aa cdr3_nt
TRBJ2-4 TRBV27 . . CASSLEGFAKNIQYF TGTGCCAGCAGTTTAGAGGGGTTCGCCAAAAACATTCAGTACTTC
TRBJ2-3 TRBV28 . TRBD2 CASSPARLAGVGSTDTQYF TGTGCCAGCAGTCCCGCGCGGCTAGCGGGAGTTGGGAGCACAGATACGCAGTATTTT
TRBJ2-2 TRBV5-1 . TRBD1 CASSGDQGANTGELFF TGCGCCAGCAGCGGCGATCAGGGGGCGAACACCGGGGAGCTGTTTTTT
TRBJ2-3 TRBV7-8 . . CASTDGGPVLLDTQYF TGTGCCAGCACTGACGGAGGGCCTGTTTTGCTAGATACGCAGTATTTT
TRBJ1-2 TRBV5-5 . . CASSSGPAAGYTF TGTGCCAGCAGCTCAGGGCCCGCTGCGGGCTACACCTTC
TRBJ2-4 TRBV28 . . CASSSGRRNRVAKNIQYF TGTGCCAGCAGTTCGGGACGGAGGAATAGGGTAGCCAAAAACATTCAGTACTTC
TRBJ2-1 TRBV27 . TRBD2 CASRGVGRYDNEQFF TGTGCCAGCAGAGGGGTCGGGAGGTATGACAATGAGCAGTTCTTC
TRBJ2-5 TRBV29-1 . . CSVESFVRKETQYF TGCAGCGTTGAATCATTTGTCAGAAAAGAGACCCAGTACTTC
TRBJ1-2 TRBV5-4 . . CASSLESYGYTF TGTGCCAGCAGCTTGGAAAGCTATGGCTACACCTTC
TRBJ1-1 TRBV7-9 . TRBD1 CASKGQGAIEAFF TGTGCCAGCAAGGGACAGGGGGCTATTGAAGCTTTCTTT
TRBJ1-1 TRBV27 few . CASSREGLNTEAFF TGTGCCAGCAGTAGGGAGGGCTTGAACACTGAAGCTTTCTTT
TRBJ2-7 TRBV28 . . CASGNIAYEQYF TGTGCCAGCGGAAATATCGCGTACGAGCAGTACTTC
TRBJ2-5 TRBV6-5 many . CASKMMRDGVTAQYF TGTGCCAGCAAAATGATGAGGGATGGGGTTACGGCCCAGTACTTC
TRBJ2-7 TRBV28 . . CASSPDIYEQYF TGTGCCAGCAGTCCGGACATCTACGAGCAGTACTTC
TRBJ1-2 TRBV28 . . CASSFPGKNYGYTF TGTGCCAGCAGTTTCCCTGGCAAGAACTATGGCTACACCTTC
TRBJ2-7 TRBV5-5 . TRBD2 CASSLLGLAGVPDGYEQYF TGTGCCAGCAGCTTGTTGGGACTAGCGGGAGTTCCCGATGGGTACGAGCAGTACTTC
TRBJ2-2 TRBV5-1 . . CASSFGTPNTGELFF TGCGCCAGCAGCTTCGGGACACCGAACACCGGGGAGCTGTTTTTT
TRBJ2-1 TRBV28 once TRBD2 CASSLGAGGYSDNEQFF TGTGCCAGCAGTTTAGGGGCGGGAGGGTACTCTGACAATGAGCAGTTCTTC
TRBJ1-1 TRBV6-6 . . CASSYLIGAAFF TGTGCCAGCAGTTATTTGATAGGGGCAGCTTTCTTT
TRBJ2-1 TRBV28 . . CASSVDANNEQFF TGTGCCAGCAGTGTCGACGCGAACAATGAGCAGTTCTTC
TRBJ2-3 TRBV7-2 . TRBD2 CASSLDRTSGSTQYF TGTGCCAGCAGCTTAGACCGGACTAGCGGGAGTACGCAGTATTTT
TRBJ1-2 TRBV30 . . CAWSPGRIYGYTF TGTGCCTGGAGTCCAGGACGGATCTATGGCTACACCTTC
TRBJ2-1 TRBV14 . TRBD2 CASSQAASGKVFF TGTGCCAGCAGCCAAGCGGCTAGCGGGAAGGTGTTCTTC
TRBJ1-5 TRBV23-1 . . CASSHWGGGSNQPQHF TGCGCCAGCAGTCATTGGGGAGGAGGGAGCAATCAGCCCCAGCATTTT
TRBJ2-1 TRBV7-8 . TRBD2 CASSLAGTSEGNEQFF TGTGCCAGCAGCTTAGCGGGGACTAGCGAGGGCAATGAGCAGTTCTTC
TRBJ2-1 TRBV7-9 few . CASSQERTQSYNEQFF TGTGCCAGCAGCCAAGAACGTACCCAGTCCTACAATGAGCAGTTCTTC
TRBJ2-7 TRBV7-6 many TRBD2 CASSPHGLAGLPYEQYF TGTGCCAGCAGCCCCCATGGACTAGCGGGCCTCCCCTACGAGCAGTACTTC
TRBJ1-2 TRBV21-1 . . CASSPRTGAGYTF TGTGCCAGCAGCCCACGGACGGGAGCGGGCTACACCTTC
TRBJ1-1 TRBV6-1 . . CASSDPSKYTNTEAFF TGTGCCAGCAGTGATCCAAGTAAGTACACCAACACTGAAGCTTTCTTT
TRBJ2-7 TRBV7-9 . . CASSPPRVDEQYF TGTGCCAGCAGCCCCCCTCGGGTCGACGAGCAGTACTTC
TRBJ2-2 TRBV5-1 . TRBD1 CASSLGQGAVGELFF TGCGCCAGCAGCTTGGGACAGGGGGCCGTCGGGGAGCTGTTTTTT
TRBJ2-5 TRBV30 . TRBD1 CAWSTRTGVGKTQYF TGTGCCTGGTCAACCCGAACAGGGGTAGGAAAGACCCAGTACTTC
TRBJ1-1 TRBV7-9 . . CASSSLDRFAEAFF TGTGCCAGCAGCTCCCTAGACAGGTTCGCTGAAGCTTTCTTT
TRBJ2-7 TRBV7-2 few . CASSHSETYEQYF TGTGCCAGCAGCCACTCGGAAACCTACGAGCAGTACTTC
TRBJ2-6 TRBV2 . TRBD1 CATSTGNGANVLTF TGTGCCACCTCGACAGGGAATGGGGCCAACGTCCTGACTTTC
TRBJ2-3 TRBV6-4 . TRBD2 CASSRREGDTQYF TGTGCCAGCAGTCGCCGGGAGGGGGATACGCAGTATTTT
TRBJ2-2 TRBV19 . . CASSIPGEAGELFF TGTGCCAGTAGTATACCAGGGGAGGCCGGGGAGCTGTTTTTT
TRBJ2-5 TRBV29-1 . TRBD1 CSGLGTGGGGETQYF TGCAGCGGGCTCGGGACAGGGGGCGGCGGAGAGACCCAGTACTTC
TRBJ2-7 TRBV25-1 few . CASSDGAAYEQYF TGTGCCAGCAGTGACGGGGCAGCCTACGAGCAGTACTTC
TRBJ2-7 TRBV6-4 . TRBD1 CASSDSDRGEQYF TGTGCCAGCAGTGACTCGGACAGGGGCGAGCAGTACTTC
TRBJ2-1 TRBV7-2 . . CASGGSSTGVDKQFF TGTGCCAGCGGGGGGAGTTCCACAGGGGTGGATAAGCAGTTCTTC
TRBJ1-2 TRBV2 . TRBD1 CASSRQGFGSNYGYTF TGTGCCAGCAGTCGACAGGGGTTCGGAAGTAACTATGGCTACACCTTC
TRBJ2-3 TRBV7-3 . TRBD2 CASSYLAGSTDTQYF TGTGCCAGCAGCTACCTAGCGGGAAGCACAGATACGCAGTATTTT
TRBJ2-7 TRBV12-5 . . CASGLGTKTVWHF TGTGCTAGTGGTTTGGGAACAAAGACAGTTTGGCACTTC
TRBJ1-5 TRBV2 . . CAIDGGNSNQPQHF TGTGCCATCGACGGGGGAAATAGCAATCAGCCCCAGCATTTT
TRBJ2-1 TRBV6-5 . . CASRSDGGSYNEQFF TGTGCCAGCAGGTCTGATGGAGGCTCCTACAATGAGCAGTTCTTC
TRBJ2-5 TRBV7-2 once . CASSWTTGSRETQYF TGTGCCAGCAGCTGGACAACAGGGTCGCGAGAGACCCAGTACTTC
TRBJ2-1 TRBV7-2 . . CASSYLPGGKPYNEQFF TGTGCCAGCAGCTACCTGCCCGGAGGTAAGCCCTACAATGAGCAGTTCTTC
TRBJ2-5 TRBV5-4 . . CASSPEGETQYF TGTGCCAGCAGCCCGGAGGGGGAGACCCAGTACTTC
TRBJ1-1 TRBV27 . TRBD1 CASSTTGYTEAFF TGTGCCAGCAGTACGACAGGGTACACTGAAGCTTTCTTT
TRBJ2-2 TRBV10-1 few . CASSEFTAVTGELFF TGCGCCAGCAGTGAGTTCACAGCCGTCACCGGGGAGCTGTTTTTT
TRBJ2-6 TRBV29-1 . TRBD1 CSVGDRGFSGANVLTF TGCAGCGTTGGGGACAGGGGATTCTCTGGGGCCAACGTCCTGACTTTC
TRBJ2-1 TRBV5-1 . . CASSVELRSYNEQFF TGCGCCAGCAGCGTGGAGCTCCGCTCCTACAATGAGCAGTTCTTC
TRBJ2-7 TRBV5-4 . . CASSRDGSFYEQYF TGTGCCAGCAGCAGGGACGGATCATTCTACGAGCAGTACTTC
TRBJ2-1 TRBV7-8 . . CASSRRGGEQFF TGTGCCAGCAGCAGAAGAGGGGGTGAGCAGTTCTTC
TRBJ2-1 TRBV7-9 . . CASSPSSQPYNEQFF TGTGCCAGCAGCCCCTCCTCCCAGCCGTACAATGAGCAGTTCTTC
TRBJ2-3 TRBV6-4 . . CASSDRGSDTQYF TGTGCCAGCAGTGACAGGGGATCCGATACGCAGTATTTT
TRBJ2-3 TRBV7-3 . . CASSLSGSSDTQYF TGTGCCAGCAGCTTAAGTGGGAGCTCAGATACGCAGTATTTT
TRBJ1-2 TRBV6-5 . . CASSFSSGSSYGYTF TGTGCCAGCAGTTTCTCGTCGGGGTCCTCCTATGGCTACACCTTC
TRBJ2-5 TRBV11-3 once . CASSSSRETQYF TGTGCCAGCAGCTCCTCCAGAGAGACCCAGTACTTC